Described below is a single T cell receptor (beta chain) sequence and its context. Its antigen remains unidentified. No much larger clonotype is one base removed from it; base qualities were not supplied. This specimen comes from a study of blood T cell repertoires in COVID-19 (TCRdb year 2020). Background on the whole study: Samples covering the acute and convalescent phases of COVID-19 were provided by collaborators in the United States, Italy and Spain. The material from the prospective study consisted of cDNA or gDNA derived from T cells, B-cell-depleted T cells, or PBMCs. Subjects who had been exposed to COVID-19, were actively infected with it, or had recovered from it provided the deeply sampled blood TCRbeta repertoires that made up the dataset. The repertoires were made available in a free public database intended to serve as a resource for research on the immune response to SARS-CoV-2. The samples were drawn from the first 160 participants of the ongoing ImmuneRACE study and from about 1,200 subjects provided by 6 global collaborators. The sample metadata nearly always contained a de-identified subject ID, COVID-19 status, age in years and sex. HLA class I and class II types, where available, came from metadata supplied by the sample provider rather than from assay-based typing. The paper as a whole reports these results and caveats: How much clinical and demographic metadata was included differed by source and by participant, and the metadata was provided uncurated.

TCRbeta CDR3 regions were amplified from genomic DNA by means of the immunoSEQ Assay, a bias-controlled multiplex PCR. Processing in the source paper ran as follows. Within the assay, amplification of reference gene primers was used to estimate how many nucleated cells each sample contained. Sequence reads were collapsed and filtered to measure the absolute abundance of every unique TCRbeta CDR3 rearrangement. For each sample, productive Simpson clonality was calculated as the square root of Simpson's diversity index over productive rearrangements. In its TCRdb copy, this immuneACCESS table keeps in-frame sequences only and misses some clones. Where compared with another copy, unresolved V genes explain less than half of these, and the others have no known cause. From that table come the V and J calls and clone size; the DNA was used to work out D and trimming. Counted in this sample were some 120,000 clones; 60% to 80% of them appeared once. The ten most abundant clones make up around 5.2% of the sample.

Collaborating institutions collected whole blood in K2EDTA tubes following their own protocols. For TCRbeta analysis, collaborators shipped samples as frozen whole blood, isolated PBMCs, or DNA extracted from either of those sample types. The germline V gene sets CDR1 to SNHLY and CDR2 to FYNNEI. Cut back by 2 bases and 9 bases, the V and J ends lie 14 bases apart. Measured from the cysteine to the phenylalanine, the CDR3 is 15 residues long. Only CDR3 DNA is held: 45 bases, read in frame from base 1. The rearranged chain carries TRBV2 and TRBJ1-6; D gene: possibly TRBD1, on 5 matching bases. The sequencing input was peripheral blood. This TCR was recovered from a man aged 55 to 70 with acute or convalescent COVID-19. This receptor has the CDR3 CASSESRGKGSPLHF. The DNA sequence is given as TGTGCCAGCAGTGAATCGCGGGGGAAGGGTTCACCCCTCCACTTT.